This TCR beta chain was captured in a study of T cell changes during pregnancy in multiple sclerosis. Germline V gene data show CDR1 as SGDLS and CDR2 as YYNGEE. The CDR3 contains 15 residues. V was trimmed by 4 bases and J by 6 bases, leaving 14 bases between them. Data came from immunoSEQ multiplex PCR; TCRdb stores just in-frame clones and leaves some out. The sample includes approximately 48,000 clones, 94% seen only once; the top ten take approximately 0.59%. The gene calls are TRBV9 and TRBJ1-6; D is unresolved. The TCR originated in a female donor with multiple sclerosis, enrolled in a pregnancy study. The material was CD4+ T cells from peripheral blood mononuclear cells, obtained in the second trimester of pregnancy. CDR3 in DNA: TGTGCCAGCAGCCCGAATGGTAGGAGTAATTCACCCCTCCACTTT. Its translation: CASSPNGRSNSPLHF.